This T cell receptor (beta chain) derives from a study of OX40 agonist ivuxolimab in advanced cancers. Study details: Every 2 weeks, ivuxolimab was infused into the patients intravenously at between 0.01 and 10 mg/kg.

Turning to this clone: What it recognizes is unknown.

Germline loops: CDR1 SGHTA, CDR2 FQGNSA. Trimming cost V 5 bases and J 5 bases, with 15 bases left between them. The CDR3 has 14 amino acids. Study-wide results and limits: Among the least clonally expanded were partial responders at 0.1-3.0 mg/kg. Several nonresponders also turned out to have low normalized T-cell clonal expansion. Within 6 weeks, CD4+ and CD8+ blood T cells expanded clonally at 0.1 to 3.0 mg/kg.

Sequenced by immunoSEQ multiplex PCR; TCRdb stores in-frame clones only, minus some. The sample carries 11,000 or so clones, 79% recorded once. The clonotype was recovered from an adult with an advanced solid tumor such as melanoma, head and neck, liver or kidney cancer. The gene calls are TRBV7-2 and TRBJ1-1, with D perhaps matching TRBD1 (6 bases). Sequenced material: CD4+ or CD8+ T cells sorted from blood, taken in a trial of the OX40 agonist ivuxolimab. CDR3 nucleotides: TGTGCCAGCAGCCGAAACAGGGTAGGGACTGAAGCTTTCTTT. Translated: CASSRNRVGTEAFF.